This T cell receptor beta chain was identified during a study of identical twins. TCRdb reprocessed the 5' RACE reads via MiXCR and lists one record per CDR3 protein. The top ten clones hold 9% to 10% of a sample with 200,000 to 250,000 distinct CDR3 sequences, about 11% of them seen once. Germline V CDR1 and CDR2: SGHDN, FVKESK. The V end was cut by 0 bases, the J end by 11 bases, with 11 bases between. This CDR3 is 13 amino acids long. The chain links TRBV14 to TRBJ1-3; D is uncertain. The sample comprised memory T cells sorted from blood. The clonotype was recovered from a man aged 50 to 59 in good health. CDR3 bases: TGTGCCAGCAGCCAAGATCTAGGCTGGCCCATATATTTT. This gives the protein CASSQDLGWPIYF. Full variable domain (outside the CDR3, taken from reference TRBV14 and TRBJ1-3): EAGVTQFPSHSVIEKGQTVTLRCDPISGHDNLYWYRRVMGKEIKFLLHFVKESKQDESGMPNNRFLAERTGGTYSTLKVQPAELEDSGVYFCASSQDLGWPIYFGEGSWLTVV.